The T cell receptor (beta chain) described here comes from a study of OX40 agonist ivuxolimab in advanced cancers. For the study at large: A history of anti-PD-1, anti-PD-L1 or anti-CTLA-4 therapy was acceptable, and roughly 40% had some. Partial responses, seen in three patients, involved one hepatocellular carcinoma and two cutaneous melanomas.

This CDR3 is built from 15 residues. Germline assignment: CDR1 PRHDT and CDR2 FYEKMQ (reference sequence). V was cut by 2 bases and J by 6 bases, with 11 bases left in between. Method: immunoSEQ multiplex PCR; TCRdb's copy keeps in-frame clones and lacks some. The sample carries tens of thousands of clones, roughly 92% recorded once. The rearrangement joins TRBV13 to TRBJ1-6, with a possible D match to TRBD1 (6 bases). The specimen comprised CD4+ or CD8+ T cells sorted from blood, sampled in a trial of the OX40 agonist ivuxolimab. The sequence came from an adult with an advanced solid tumor such as melanoma, head and neck, liver or kidney cancer. CDR3 coding DNA: TGTGCCAGCAGCTTAAACAGGGCCCTTAATTCACCCCTCCACTTT. It yields the protein CASSLNRALNSPLHF. Full variable domain (rest looked up from reference TRBV13 and TRBJ1-6): AAGVIQSPRHLIKEKRETATLKCYPIPRHDTVYWYQQGPGQDPQFLISFYEKMQSDKGSIPDRFSAQQFSDYHSELNMSSLELGDSALYFCASSLNRALNSPLHFGNGTRLTVT.